This T cell receptor (beta chain) was sequenced during a study of molecular identifiers for immune sequencing clone quantification. There are 13 residues in the CDR3. V was trimmed by 4 bases and J by 0 bases, leaving 8 bases between them. In germline, CDR1 is SGHDT, CDR2 YYEEEE. This clonotype was seen many times. Its target is not known. TCRdb re-analysed the PCR reads in MiXCR, keeping a single row per CDR3 protein. The sample yields roughly 320,000 distinct CDR3 sequences, 20% to 25% seen once. Libraries used about 20,000 to 1,100,000 sorted naive CD8 T cells and 10%, 30% or 50% RNA input. Study findings and constraints: Jurkat TCR RNA spiked in from one cell could reportedly be detected among 900,000 or so naive cells.

This sequence originates from a human donor in good health. Some libraries in this study had Jurkat cell RNA spiked in. The chain couples TRBV5-6 to TRBJ2-7; D call uncertain. What was sequenced was naive CD8+ T cells from blood, with Jurkat cell RNA spiked in. Specified subset: FACS-sorted CD8+CD4-CCR7+CD45RA+ naive T cells. The CDR3 DNA is TGTGCCAGCAGCCCCCGGCCCTCCTACGAGCAGTACTTC. As protein: CASSPRPSYEQYF.